This is a list of T cell receptor beta chains from one sample in a study of early T cells in non-severe SARS-CoV-2 infection. MiXCR, applied by TCRdb to the 5' RACE reads, yields one record per CDR3 protein. The data show 80,000 or so distinct CDR3 sequences, roughly 10% seen once. Material: whole blood, obtained at baseline. These receptors were taken from an adult who was a healthcare worker with PCR-confirmed SARS-CoV-2 infection or an uninfected control (not recorded which). Both conserved end residues are part of each CDR3. A D gene is named only where the DNA matches it firmly. The size field is filled for only some rows; it gives once, few, many or a size class.

j_gene	v_gene	d_gene	abundance	CDR3aa	CDR3nt
TRBJ2-7	TRBV11-3	-	many	CASSPSFDGYEQYF	TGTGCCAGCAGCCCTAGTTTCGATGGCTACGAGCAGTACTTC
TRBJ1-5	TRBV25-1	-	-	CASSFGDQPQHF	TGTGCCAGCAGTTTTGGGGATCAGCCCCAGCATTTT
TRBJ2-1	TRBV6-6	-	-	CASSSRQDYNEQFF	TGTGCCAGCAGTTCGAGACAAGACTACAATGAGCAGTTCTTC
TRBJ1-3	TRBV5-6	-	many	CASSSGQLSGNTIYF	TGTGCCAGCAGCTCAGGACAGCTCTCTGGAAACACCATATATTTT
TRBJ2-3	TRBV18	-	-	CASSPPGPMVDTQYF	TGTGCCAGCTCACCGCCGGGGCCAATGGTGGATACGCAGTATTTT
TRBJ1-2	TRBV7-9	TRBD1	few	CASSLTLTGASYGYTF	TGTGCCAGCAGCTTGACTTTGACAGGGGCTAGCTATGGCTACACCTTC
TRBJ1-6	TRBV12-3/TRBV12-4	-	few	CASSLSRQQNSPLHF	TGTGCCAGCAGTTTATCGCGCCAGCAAAATTCACCCCTCCACTTT
TRBJ1-5	TRBV3-1	-	many	CASSQAGYQPQHF	TGTGCCAGCAGCCAGGCGGGGTATCAGCCCCAGCATTTT
TRBJ2-3	TRBV5-4	TRBD2	-	CASSRIAGGPGTDTQYF	TGTGCCAGCAGCAGAATAGCGGGGGGGCCGGGCACAGATACGCAGTATTTT
TRBJ1-5	TRBV6-5	TRBD1	-	CASSTGTGGNQPQHF	TGTGCCAGCAGCACCGGGACAGGGGGAAATCAGCCCCAGCATTTT
TRBJ1-2	TRBV3-1	-	many	CASSPPLGGYTF	TGTGCCAGCAGCCCCCCCTTGGGGGGCTACACCTTC
TRBJ1-2	TRBV6-2/TRBV6-3	-	many	CASSYQSANYGYTF	TGTGCCAGCAGTTACCAGTCAGCTAACTATGGCTACACCTTC
TRBJ1-5	TRBV6-2/TRBV6-3	-	few	CASSKQGNQPQHF	TGTGCCAGCAGTAAACAGGGTAATCAGCCCCAGCATTTT
TRBJ2-7	TRBV5-5	-	few	CASSLTGTHEQYF	TGTGCCAGCAGCTTGACAGGGACCCACGAGCAGTACTTC
TRBJ1-1	TRBV20-1	-	few	CSARRFLNTEAFF	TGCAGTGCTAGACGTTTCCTGAACACTGAAGCTTTCTTT
TRBJ1-5	TRBV6-2/TRBV6-3	TRBD1	few	CASRLGQGSNQPQHF	TGTGCCAGCAGGTTGGGACAGGGTAGCAATCAGCCCCAGCATTTT
TRBJ2-7	TRBV5-6	-	few	CASSLTGDYEQYF	TGTGCCAGCAGCTTAACAGGAGACTACGAGCAGTACTTC
TRBJ2-5	TRBV11-2	TRBD1	many	CASSPIGGAETQYF	TGTGCCAGCAGCCCAATAGGGGGCGCGGAGACCCAGTACTTC
TRBJ2-1	TRBV21-1	-	few	CASSKVELFNEQFF	TGTGCCAGCAGCAAAGTTGAATTGTTCAATGAGCAGTTCTTC
TRBJ2-3	TRBV29-1	-	-	CSVGYTDTQYF	TGCAGCGTTGGATACACAGATACGCAGTATTTT
TRBJ2-2	TRBV19	TRBD1	-	CASSTRGQLNTGELFF	TGTGCCTCCTCCACCCGGGGACAGCTGAACACCGGGGAGCTGTTTTTT
TRBJ1-1	TRBV7-3	-	few	CASSLTTQGNTEAFF	TGTGCCAGCAGCTTAACGACGCAGGGGAACACTGAAGCTTTCTTT
TRBJ2-7	TRBV28	TRBD2	many	CATQPGPGLAGLLEQYF	TGTGCCACCCAACCAGGGCCGGGACTAGCGGGGTTGCTCGAGCAGTACTTC
TRBJ1-1	TRBV6-1	TRBD1	many	CASSEIPRDRVMNTEAFF	TGTGCCAGCAGTGAAATCCCCCGGGACAGGGTTATGAACACTGAAGCTTTCTTT
TRBJ1-5	TRBV12-3/TRBV12-4	-	-	CASSFSGDSNQPQHF	TGTGCCAGCAGTTTTAGTGGAGATAGCAATCAGCCCCAGCATTTT
TRBJ2-1	TRBV7-3	-	-	CASSVQKVGYNEQFF	TGTGCCAGCAGCGTCCAGAAAGTAGGGTACAATGAGCAGTTCTTC
TRBJ2-7	TRBV7-2	TRBD1	-	CASSSPDRVIYEQYF	TGTGCCAGCAGCTCGCCCGACAGGGTCATCTACGAGCAGTACTTC
TRBJ1-4	TRBV6-6	-	-	CASTSSQSTNEKLFF	TGTGCCAGCACCTCGTCTCAGTCAACTAATGAAAAACTGTTTTTT
TRBJ1-5	TRBV25-1	TRBD1	medium-sized	CASSAQDRGPDQPQHF	TGTGCCAGCAGTGCCCAGGACAGGGGCCCTGATCAGCCCCAGCATTTT
TRBJ2-1	TRBV7-2	-	few	CASISQREQFF	TGTGCCAGCATTTCCCAAAGAGAGCAGTTCTTC
TRBJ2-7	TRBV7-9	TRBD1	-	CASSATSGTASTVSYEQYF	TGTGCCAGCAGCGCCACCTCCGGGACAGCTAGTACCGTCTCCTACGAGCAGTACTTC
TRBJ2-7	TRBV20-1	TRBD2	-	CSATGLAGSYEQYF	TGCAGTGCTACGGGACTAGCGGGCTCCTACGAGCAGTACTTC
TRBJ2-3	TRBV7-3	TRBD2	many	CASSPLAGVHTQYF	TGTGCCAGCAGCCCACTAGCGGGGGTACATACGCAGTATTTT
TRBJ1-1	TRBV7-9	-	few	CASRLKPGTGGAEAFF	TGTGCCAGCAGATTAAAGCCGGGCACGGGGGGCGCTGAAGCTTTCTTT
TRBJ1-2	TRBV28	-	-	CASSLQGPDYGYTF	TGTGCCAGCAGTTTACAGGGGCCTGACTATGGCTACACCTTC
TRBJ1-5	TRBV7-9	-	many	CASSERGAGNQPQHF	TGTGCCAGCAGCGAACGGGGGGCAGGCAATCAGCCCCAGCATTTT
TRBJ1-4	TRBV7-2	-	many	CASSLQVGDEKLFF	TGTGCCAGCAGCTTACAGGTGGGGGATGAAAAACTGTTTTTT